These 30 T cell receptor beta chains came from one sample sequenced in a study of blood T cells in healthy people across ages. The use of a sample-barcoded 5' primer and a J-beta primer mix characterized a second PCR of about 6 to 11 cycles. TCRdb analysed the 5' RACE reads with MiXCR anew, one entry per CDR3 protein. The profile shows some 1.4 million distinct CDR3 sequences, approximately 38% of them singletons. Sample: blood. The receptors derive from a woman under 30 in good health.

This clonotype was counted only a few times. The chain couples TRBV12-3 or TRBV12-4 to TRBJ2-7; TRBD2 might be the D (6 bases). V was clipped by 5 bases and J by 3 bases, with 17 bases between them. The CDR3 spans 15 residues. The CDR3 protein is CASSRPSGSYYEQYF. DNA of the CDR3: TGTGCCAGCAGTCGACCGAGCGGGTCTTACTACGAGCAGTACTTC.

This rearrangement joins TRBV3-1 to TRBJ2-1; D is unresolved. Germline V gives CDR1 LGHDT, CDR2 YNNKEL (reference sequence). V lost 0 bases, J lost 10 bases, and 13 bases lay in between. This CDR3 spans 14 amino acids. The CDR3 loop reads CASSQESSLAEQFF. DNA for the CDR3: TGTGCCAGCAGCCAAGAGAGTAGCCTGGCCGAGCAGTTCTTC.

The chain employs TRBV20-1 and TRBJ1-6; 7 nucleotides match TRBD1. The V segment lost 6 bases and the J segment 7 bases; nucleotides outside the gene matches: 12. This CDR3 spans 15 amino acids. Germline V gene data show CDR1 as DFQATT and CDR2 as SNEGSKA (reference sequence). The CDR3 nucleotides are TGCAGTGCCCAACCCCCAGGGGGTATGAATTCACCCCTCCACTTT. As protein: CSAQPPGGMNSPLHF.

This rearrangement joins TRBV2 to TRBJ2-5, with TRBD2 identical over 7 bases. CDR1 is SNHLY and CDR2 is FYNNEI in the germline V gene. The V gene end was trimmed by 6 bases and the J gene end by 3 bases; junction bases not matched to a gene: 13. The length of the CDR3 is 16 residues. The CDR3 region has the DNA TGTGCCAGCAGCGGAATTGGGACTACGGTAAAAGAGACCCAGTACTTC. It translates to CASSGIGTTVKETQYF.

Turning to this clonotype: This likely comes from a read error, as the CDR3 has no conserved phenylalanine or tryptophan at its end. The chain has TRBV10-3 and TRBJ2-5; no clear D. The CDR3 totals 15 residues. The V end was cut by 4 bases, the J end by 2 bases, with 14 bases between. Germline CDR1 reads ENHRY; CDR2 reads SYGVKD. CDR3 region: CAISADHAPQETQYL. The CDR3 nucleotides are TGTGCCATCAGTGCCGACCATGCACCGCAAGAGACCCAGTACCTC.

In its sample, this clonotype was seen a few times. The rearrangement uses TRBV5-1 and TRBJ2-7, with D unresolved. V was shortened by 2 bases and J by 1 base, with 7 bases between the two germline ends. The CDR3 consists of 13 residues. Germline V CDR1 and CDR2: SGHRS, YFSETQ. This CDR3 is CASSFEPSYEQYF. The CDR3 DNA is TGCGCCAGCAGCTTTGAACCTTCCTACGAGCAGTACTTC.

The gene calls are TRBV4-1 and TRBJ1-2; perhaps TRBD1 as D (6 bases). The CDR3 runs to 16 residues. The V and J ends lost 1 base and 1 base respectively, with 13 bases between them. Per the germline V gene, CDR1 is MGHRA and CDR2 is YSYEKL. The CDR3 loop reads CASSQGRGGGNYGYTF. As DNA, the CDR3 is TGCGCCAGCAGCCAAGGGAGGGGGGGTGGTAACTATGGCTACACCTTC.

This sequence joins TRBV6-1 and TRBJ2-4, with D uncertain. Germline CDR1 is MNHNS and CDR2 is SASEGT. V was pared by 9 bases and J by 8 bases, with 20 bases between. CDR3 length equals 14 residues. The CDR3 DNA reads TGTGCCAGACCTTCTTTCGCCCAAAAGGACATTCAGTACTTC. Its protein product is CARPSFAQKDIQYF.

This chain connects TRBV20-1 to TRBJ1-5, with D tentatively TRBD1 (5 bases). The germline gives CDR1 DFQATT, CDR2 SNEGSKA (reference sequence). Between the trimmed V and J ends, which lost 6 bases and 4 bases, there was a span of 16 bases. The CDR3 is 14 residues long. The CDR3 DNA follows: TGCAGTGCCGCCTCGGGACTCATTAATCAGCCCCAGCATTTT. Amino acid sequence: CSAASGLINQPQHF.

This chain connects TRBV14 to TRBJ2-7; D gene unclear. The DNA end is more similar to TRBJ2-5, so the J call may be wrong. CDR1 is SGHDN, CDR2 FVKESK, per germline. This CDR3 contains 13 residues. For the CDR3, the DNA is TGTGCCAGCAGCCAAGAGGCCCCCGAGACCCAGTACTTC. Translating gives CASSQEAPETQYF.

The chain couples TRBV2 to TRBJ1-1, with D perhaps matching TRBD1 (6 bases). Trimming removed 6 bases at V and 7 bases at J, with 15 bases between. Germline CDR1 SNHLY, CDR2 FYNNEI. The CDR3 is 13 residues long. The CDR3 is CASSPKEGGEAFF. CDR3 sequence (DNA): TGTGCCAGCAGCCCCAAGGAGGGGGGTGAAGCTTTCTTT.

The gene calls are TRBV20-1 and TRBJ1-1; 7 positions match TRBD1. Germline lookup yields CDR1 DFQATT and CDR2 SNEGSKA (reference sequence). CDR3 length: 15 residues. J gave up 1 base and V 5 bases, and 10 bases lay outside the gene matches. The CDR3 coding sequence is TGCAGTGCTCAATTTAGGACAGGTACGAACACTGAAGCTTTCTTT. It translates to CSAQFRTGTNTEAFF.

The gene calls are TRBV20-1 and TRBJ1-2; D is unclear. Germline V gene lookup returns CDR1 DFQATT and CDR2 SNEGSKA (reference sequence). V lost 0 bases and J 0 bases, leaving 14 bases between the germline ends. The CDR3 sequence is 16 residues long. The CDR3 loop reads CSARDYIPESNYGYTF. CDR3 nucleotides: TGCAGTGCTAGAGATTACATCCCAGAGTCTAACTATGGCTACACCTTC.

The table lists this clonotype with a few counts. J is TRBJ2-1 and V is TRBV6-5; TRBD2 aligns across 8 bases. CDR1 and CDR2 from the germline V gene are MNHEY and SVGAGI. The CDR3 contains 17 residues. Trimming cost V 3 bases and J 2 bases; bases outside gene matches: 9. CDR3: CASSYAGSGATYNEQFF. The CDR3 bases are TGTGCCAGCAGTTATGCTGGTAGCGGGGCTACCTACAATGAGCAGTTCTTC.

This clonotype was picked up a small number of times. The V and J genes are TRBV6-5 and TRBJ1-2, with TRBD1 as a possible D gene (6 bases). V lost 5 bases and J lost 2, with 12 bases in between. From germline, CDR1 is MNHEY and CDR2 SVGAGI. CDR3 length equals 14 residues. CDR3 in DNA: TGTGCCAGCAGTCTGGACAGACGGAACTATGGCTACACCTTC. Protein product: CASSLDRRNYGYTF.

In this sample, this clonotype turned up a few times. The chain has TRBV12-3 or TRBV12-4 and TRBJ2-7; perhaps TRBD1 as D (6 bases). This CDR3 region has 14 residues. V shed 1 base and J shed 3 bases, with 10 bases lying between them. CDR3 amino acids: CASSLGGPVYEQYF. DNA of the CDR3: TGTGCCAGCAGTTTAGGGGGGCCCGTCTACGAGCAGTACTTC.

The rearrangement links TRBV15 to TRBJ1-2, with D hard to call. Germline V gene lookup returns CDR1 LNHNV and CDR2 YYDKDF (reference sequence). The CDR3 runs to 15 residues. V shed 1 base and J shed 3 bases, with 12 bases lying between them. CDR3 region: CATSRGSGSHYGYTF. CDR3 bases: TGTGCCACCAGCAGAGGGTCAGGCTCCCACTATGGCTACACCTTC. Using reference TRBV15 and TRBJ1-2 for the parts outside the CDR3, the full variable domain is DAMVIQNPRYQVTQFGKPVTLSCSQTLNHNVMYWYQQKSSQAPKLLFHYYDKDFNNEADTPDNFQSRRPNTSFCFLDIRSPGLGDTAMYLCATSRGSGSHYGYTFGSGTRLTVV.

The CDR3 DNA is TGTGCCAGCAGCTTAGGTTGGGGCCCCTACAATGAGCAGTACTTC. It is translated as CASSLGWGPYNEQYF. V is TRBV7-2 and J is TRBJ2-7; possible D gene TRBD1, 5 bases. V lost 1 base and J lost 7, with 17 bases in between. Germline V gene data show CDR1 as SGHTA and CDR2 as FQGNSA. The CDR3 length is 15 residues.

The V call is TRBV14, the J call TRBJ2-3; a weak D match, TRBD2 (5 bases). The CDR3 spans 13 residues. The V end was cut by 1 base, the J end by 14 bases, with 16 bases between. The germline V gene has CDR1 SGHDN and CDR2 FVKESK. This CDR3 reads CASSQGLSRYAYF. Here the CDR3 DNA reads TGTGCCAGCAGCCAAGGACTATCACGATACGCGTATTTT.

The chain couples TRBV12-3 or TRBV12-4 to TRBJ2-7; a weak D match, TRBD2 (6 bases). This CDR3 has 16 amino acids. Deletions cut 7 bases from V and 2 bases from J, with 21 bases between. In nucleotides, the CDR3 is TGTGCCAGCACTTCAACGGATGGGGGGTCCCCCTACGAGCAGTACTTC. Its translation is CASTSTDGGSPYEQYF.

This clonotype has a count of ten or more. The chain links TRBV10-3 to TRBJ2-3; 7 nucleotides line up with TRBD1. V gave up 5 bases and J gave up 3 bases; unmatched junction bases: 2. Germline V lookup: CDR1 ENHRY, CDR2 SYGVKD. The CDR3 covers 13 residues. The CDR3 here is CAISTQGTDTQYF. As DNA, the CDR3 is TGTGCCATCAGTACACAGGGGACAGATACGCAGTATTTT.

This rearrangement joins TRBV6-6 to TRBJ1-2; D call uncertain. The CDR3 runs 13 residues. Trimming removed 10 bases from V and 0 bases from J, with 12 bases in between. CDR1 MNHNY and CDR2 SVGAGI come from the germline V gene (reference sequence). The CDR3 spells CAIADLANYGYTF. Here the CDR3 DNA reads TGTGCCATCGCGGACCTAGCTAACTATGGCTACACCTTC.

The J gene is TRBJ2-5, the V gene TRBV29-1; TRBD2 matches 15 bases. The CDR3 length is 15 residues. Germline CDR1 reads SQVTM; CDR2 reads ANQGSEA. The V segment lost 5 bases and the J segment 5 bases; nucleotides outside the gene matches: 6. As DNA, the CDR3 is TGCAGCGTTTGGACTAGCGGGAGGGCCGGGGAGACCCAGTACTTC. Its translation is CSVWTSGRAGETQYF.

V is TRBV5-1 and J is TRBJ2-1, with 11 bases that match TRBD2. The CDR3 has 15 residues. Per the germline V gene, CDR1 is SGHRS and CDR2 is YFSETQ. V was clipped by 1 base and J by 7 bases; unmatched bases: 4. CDR3 DNA sequence: TGCGCCAGCAGCTTGTTTACTAGCGGGGGAAATGAGCAGTTCTTC. Protein: CASSLFTSGGNEQFF. The variable domain in full, completed from reference TRBV5-1 and TRBJ2-1, reads KAGVTQTPRYLIKTRGQQVTLSCSPISGHRSVSWYQQTPGQGLQFLFEYFSETQRNKGNFPGRFSGRQFSNSRSEMNVSTLELGDSALYLCASSLFTSGGNEQFFGPGTRLTVL.

The CDR3 here is CASSYSEVDGFYEQYF. The DNA of the CDR3 is TGTGCCAGCAGTTACTCTGAAGTGGACGGATTCTACGAGCAGTACTTC. The V gene is TRBV6-5, the J gene TRBJ2-7; no clear D gene. Germline V lookup: CDR1 MNHEY, CDR2 SVGAGI. V was pared by 0 bases and J by 3 bases, with 15 bases between. The CDR3 is 16 amino acids.

This chain joins TRBV12-3 or TRBV12-4 and TRBJ1-2, with no clear D. There are 12 residues in the CDR3. Trimming stripped 4 bases from V and 8 bases from J, with 11 bases between. CDR3 residues: CASSSFGRGYTF. The CDR3 DNA reads TGTGCCAGCAGTTCCTTCGGTCGCGGCTACACCTTC.

This sequence joins TRBV6-1 and TRBJ2-4; D is unclear. The CDR3 is 14 amino acids. Trimming left V 2 bases short and J 0 bases short, with 5 bases between. CDR1 and CDR2 (germline): MNHNS, SASEGT. DNA for the CDR3: TGTGCCAGCAGTGAAATGATAGCCAAAAACATTCAGTACTTC. It encodes CASSEMIAKNIQYF.

J is TRBJ2-3 and V is TRBV12-5; TRBD2 is a possible D gene (5 bases). CDR3 length: 15 residues. The V end was cut by 1 base, the J end by 9 bases, with 17 bases between. Germline CDR1 LGHNT, CDR2 FRNRAP. As DNA, the CDR3 is TGTGCTAGTGGTTTGGAAACAGCTAGCTCCGCCACGCAGTATTTT. As protein: CASGLETASSATQYF. Based on the CDR3 plus reference TRBV12-5 and TRBJ2-3, the full variable domain is DARVTQTPRHKVTEMGQEVTMRCQPILGHNTVFWYRQTMMQGLELLAYFRNRAPLDDSGMPKDRFSAEMPDATLATLKIQPSEPRDSAVYFCASGLETASSATQYFGPGTRLTVL.

The gene calls are TRBV7-2 and TRBJ2-5; D is undetermined. V lost 4 bases and J 5 bases, leaving 11 bases between the germline ends. The germline V gene encodes CDR1 SGHTA and CDR2 FQGNSA. The CDR3 is 13 residues long. The CDR3 region is CASSSRVGETQYF. The CDR3 DNA reads as TGTGCCAGCAGCTCCCGAGTGGGGGAGACCCAGTACTTC.

The chain uses TRBV5-1 and TRBJ2-1; TRBD2 is a possible D gene (6 bases). V lost 0 bases and J lost 7, with 17 bases in between. This CDR3 is built from 16 residues. Germline V gene sequence: CDR1 SGHRS, CDR2 YFSETQ. The CDR3 here is CASSLGIMAGPNEQFF. DNA for the CDR3: TGCGCCAGCAGCTTGGGTATTATGGCGGGGCCGAATGAGCAGTTCTTC.